This TCR beta chain was captured in a study of cytomegalovirus exposure and HLA in healthy donors. Data came from immunoSEQ multiplex PCR; TCRdb stores just in-frame clones and leaves some out. The table shows approximately 170,000 clones, with around 90% occurring only once. The CDR3 length is 18 residues. General study findings and limits: Later, an analysis found that TCR clusters from the first cohort tended to co-occur in the roughly 110 validation repertoires.

A remark on this clone: Its antigen is not known.

The chain carries TRBV21-1 and TRBJ1-5; the table's D call TRBD1 went unverified against the DNA. TRBV21-1 is a documented pseudogene. The specimen was PBMCs. This clonotype was sampled from a woman aged 18-35 years in good health and CMV-seropositive. The CDR3 sequence: CASSGTGPSESGNQPQHF. The CDR3 nucleotides are TGTGCCAGCAGCGGGACAGGGCCTTCCGAGAGCGGCAATCAGCCCCAGCATTTT.